The 12 T cell receptor beta chains below all came from one sample that was sequenced in a study of cytomegalovirus exposure and HLA in healthy donors. PCR used 60 Vbeta primers and 13 Jbeta primers. Some clones are missing from TCRdb's copy, which holds only in-frame ones; the method was immunoSEQ multiplex PCR. This table holds 35,000 to 55,000 clones, about two thirds found once. The sample taken for sequencing was PBMCs. The receptor set was obtained from a man aged 60-69 years in good health and CMV-seropositive.

The rearrangement links TRBV14 to TRBJ2-3; the match to TRBD2 covers 7 bases. V lost 4 bases to trimming and J lost 0 bases; unmatched junction nucleotides: 1. Germline values: CDR1 SGHDN, CDR2 FVKESK. The CDR3 loop spans 14 amino acids. CDR3 in DNA: TGTGCCAGCAGCCCGGGACTAAGCACAGATACGCAGTATTTT. It yields the protein CASSPGLSTDTQYF.

This clone has a handful of counts. The V and J genes are TRBV28 and TRBJ1-2; no firm D call. This CDR3 has 14 residues. The V and J ends lost 2 bases and 2 bases respectively, with 9 bases between them. CDR1 and CDR2 from the germline V gene are MDHEN and SYDVKM. The CDR3 sequence is CASSLGGSNYGYTF. The CDR3 coding sequence is TGTGCCAGCAGTTTAGGAGGTTCCAACTATGGCTACACCTTC.

The CDR3, as DNA: TGTGCCAGCAGCCTGACAGGGAACCAGCCCCAGCATTTT. As protein: CASSLTGNQPQHF. The chain combines TRBV13 with TRBJ1-5; 7 bases line up with TRBD1. The V and J ends lost 5 bases and 7 bases, in that order; junction bases with no gene match: 5. This CDR3 spans 13 amino acids. Germline assignment: CDR1 PRHDT and CDR2 FYEKMQ (reference sequence).

This clone was seen a handful of times. V and J are TRBV30 and TRBJ2-7; D is unresolved. CDR3 size: 13 residues. Germline V gives CDR1 GTSNPN, CDR2 SVGIG (reference sequence). V was clipped by 2 bases and J by 0 bases, with 8 bases between them. In DNA form, the CDR3 reads TGTGCCTGGAGTTCCGTCTACTCCTACGAGCAGTACTTC. Translation gives CAWSSVYSYEQYF. Combining the CDR3 with reference TRBV30 and TRBJ2-7 gives the whole variable domain SQTIHQWPATLVQPVGSPLSLECTVEGTSNPNLYWYRQAAGRGLQLLFYSVGIGQISSEVPQNLSASRPQDRQFILSSKKLLLSDSGFYLCAWSSVYSYEQYFGPGTRLTVT.

This chain links TRBV11-3 with TRBJ2-1, with 9 bases identical to TRBD1. Germline values: CDR1 SGHNT, CDR2 YENEEA. The CDR3 spans 15 residues. J gave up 4 bases and V 5 bases, and 6 bases lay outside the gene matches. CDR3 nucleotide sequence: TGTGCCAGCAGCCGACGGACAGGGGATTACAATGAGCAGTTCTTC. It specifies CASSRRTGDYNEQFF.

The chain combines TRBV28 with TRBJ2-2; D remains unclear. The CDR3 extends over 13 amino acids. Trimming took 3 bases from V and 4 from J, leaving 6 bases between them. Germline CDR1 is MDHEN and CDR2 is SYDVKM. CDR3 in amino acids: CASSLSVTGELFF. In DNA form, the CDR3 reads TGTGCCAGCAGTTTGTCAGTCACCGGGGAGCTGTTTTTT.

The DNA of the CDR3 is TGTGCCAGCAGCTTGGATGTAGCGGGAGGGACAGATACGCAGTATTTT. Protein product: CASSLDVAGGTDTQYF. The rearrangement links TRBV5-4 to TRBJ2-3; 11 bases fit TRBD2. Germline V gene lookup returns CDR1 SGHNT and CDR2 YYREEE (reference sequence). The CDR3 extends over 16 amino acids. With 0 bases clipped from V and 3 bases from J, the junction kept 3 bases outside the gene matches.

The V gene is TRBV29-1, the J gene TRBJ2-3; 9 bases agree with TRBD2. This CDR3 has 20 residues. Germline V gene lookup returns CDR1 SQVTM and CDR2 ANQGSEA. The V gene end was trimmed by 1 base and the J gene end by 3 bases; junction bases not matched to a gene: 20. The CDR3 nucleotides are TGCAGCGTTGAAGTTACCGTAGGTGGGACCGTTGGACTAGCGACAGATACGCAGTATTTT. Translating it yields CSVEVTVGGTVGLATDTQYF.

V gene TRBV10-3 combines with J gene TRBJ2-1, with 9 bases fitting TRBD1. Losses at the gene ends were 3 bases for V and 3 bases for J; bases not matched to a gene: 3. The germline V gene encodes CDR1 ENHRY and CDR2 SYGVKD. CDR3 length: 15 residues. This CDR3 reads CAISEGQGFYNEQFF. CDR3 sequence (DNA): TGTGCCATCAGTGAAGGACAGGGGTTCTACAATGAGCAGTTCTTC.

The chain uses TRBV10-3 and TRBJ2-1; 9 bases are a match to TRBD2. J was trimmed by 3 bases and V by 10 bases; bases with no gene match: 7. From germline, CDR1 is ENHRY and CDR2 SYGVKD. This CDR3 spans 14 amino acids. CDR3 nucleotide sequence: TGTGCCACCCTTAGCGGGAGCCACTACAATGAGCAGTTCTTC. It is translated as CATLSGSHYNEQFF.

V is TRBV7-2 and J is TRBJ2-1; 7 bases are shared with TRBD2. This CDR3 comprises 15 residues. The V gene end was trimmed by 3 bases and the J gene end by 7 bases; junction bases not matched to a gene: 9. CDR1 and CDR2 (germline): SGHTA, FQGNSA. CDR3 nucleotide sequence: TGTGCCAGCAGCTTGTACCAAGCGGGATCGAATGAGCAGTTCTTC. This codes for CASSLYQAGSNEQFF.

Worth noting for this clone: Sequence at one end of the junction differs from germline and may be a read error. This chain joins TRBV5-1 and TRBJ2-5; tentatively, D is TRBD2 (6 bases). The germline gives CDR1 SGHRS, CDR2 YFSETQ. The CDR3 is made up of 14 amino acids. This CDR3 reads CATSVGTHQETQYF. CDR3 DNA: TGCGCCACCAGCGTTGGGACTCATCAAGAGACCCAGTACTTC.